Listed here are 32 T cell receptor beta chains from one sample, sequenced in a study of T cell responses to AZD1222 COVID-19 vaccine (dated by TCRdb to the early 2020s). To prepare the library, the immunoSEQ multiplex PCR assay was applied. TCRdb limited this immuneACCESS table to in-frame rearrangements with V and J called. A share of clones is missing; checked studies link under half to unresolved V genes, and the rest is unexplained. This sample is represented by about 150,000 clones; 91% of them were singletons. The ten largest make up more than 1.3% of the sample. The time point label for this specimen denotes: baseline before first vaccination. This specimen consisted of peripheral blood, obtained on day 0 of AZD1222 vaccination. These receptors were collected from an adult in good health.

The chain links TRBV27 to TRBJ2-3; D possibly corresponds to TRBD2 (5 bases). Germline loops: CDR1 MNHEY, CDR2 SMNVEV (reference sequence). V shed 4 bases and J shed 1 base, with 15 bases lying between them. The CDR3 contains 16 residues. The CDR3 loop is CASSSLAATGTDTQYF. CDR3 in DNA: TGTGCCAGCAGTTCCCTAGCTGCGACGGGCACAGATACGCAGTATTTT.

The chain has TRBV7-9 and TRBJ1-2; a possible D gene is TRBD1 (5 bases). Germline lookup yields CDR1 SEHNR and CDR2 FQNEAQ (reference sequence). V lost 3 bases to trimming and J lost 5 bases, with 10 bases between them. The CDR3 is made up of 13 amino acids. CDR3 nucleotides: TGTGCCAGCAGCTTGGATCAGGGATATGGCTACACCTTC. Its protein product is CASSLDQGYGYTF.

The chain recombines TRBV7-6 with TRBJ1-6, with 9 positions matching TRBD1. V lost 5 bases to trimming and J lost 5 bases; unmatched junction nucleotides: 4. The germline V gene encodes CDR1 SGHVS and CDR2 FNYEAQ. The CDR3 is 15 residues long. The CDR3 is CASSRGTGNNSPLHF. The CDR3 DNA reads TGTGCCAGCAGCCGCGGGACAGGGAATAATTCACCCCTCCACTTT.

The chain links TRBV27 to TRBJ1-1; tentative D call: TRBD1 (6 bases). V was clipped by 8 bases and J by 4 bases, with 17 bases between them. The V gene's germline CDR1 is MNHEY and CDR2 SMNVEV (reference sequence). The CDR3 contains 14 residues. CDR3 DNA: TGTGCCAGCGGACCACAGGGTGTGGGCACTGAAGCTTTCTTT. This gives the protein CASGPQGVGTEAFF.

The genes are TRBV6-5 and TRBJ1-1, with a possible D match to TRBD1 (6 bases). The CDR3 sequence is 14 residues long. CDR1 MNHEY and CDR2 SVGAGI come from the germline V gene. V dropped 5 bases and J dropped 0 bases, with 10 bases sitting between them. Written as DNA, the CDR3 is TGTGCCAGCAGTCTACAGGGTTTGAACACTGAAGCTTTCTTT. Protein product: CASSLQGLNTEAFF.

This chain joins TRBV7-8 and TRBJ1-3; tentatively, D is TRBD1 (6 bases). The germline V and J ends were trimmed by 5 bases and 4 bases, with 15 bases remaining between them. The germline V gene has CDR1 SGHVS and CDR2 FQNEAQ. The CDR3 sequence is 15 residues long. The CDR3 is CASSARQAIGNTIYF. As DNA, the CDR3 is TGTGCCAGCAGCGCAAGACAGGCGATCGGAAACACCATATATTTT.

V and J are TRBV24-1 and TRBJ2-3, with 7 bases matching TRBD1. The CDR3 has 12 residues. After removal of 10 bases from V and 9 bases from J, the junction contained 9 bases not matched to a gene. Germline lookup yields CDR1 KGHDR and CDR2 SFDVKD. DNA of the CDR3: TGTGCCACAAGTAACAGGGGATCAACGCAGTATTTT. Amino acids: CATSNRGSTQYF.

The table lists this clone with a few counts. This chain uses TRBV18 with TRBJ2-1; 7 nucleotides agree with TRBD1. From germline, CDR1 is KGHSH and CDR2 LQKENI. With 2 bases clipped from V and 10 bases from J, the junction kept 11 bases outside the gene matches. The CDR3 length is 15 residues. The chain's CDR3 is CASSPNGTVRQEQFF. The CDR3 DNA is TGTGCCAGCTCACCAAATGGGACAGTTCGCCAAGAGCAGTTCTTC.

CDR3 sequence reads: CASSLEGLARQPQHF. The CDR3 DNA sequence: TGTGCCAGCAGCTTAGAGGGGTTGGCCCGACAGCCCCAGCATTTT. The chain combines TRBV7-2 with TRBJ1-5, with a weak D call TRBD1 (5 bases). This CDR3 spans 15 amino acids. The V and J ends lost 1 base and 7 bases respectively, with 14 bases between them. Germline lookup yields CDR1 SGHTA and CDR2 FQGNSA.

The gene calls are TRBV19 and TRBJ1-4, with D possibly being TRBD1 (6 bases). The CDR3 covers 14 residues. V was cut by 7 bases and J by 4 bases, with 13 bases left in between. The germline V gene has CDR1 LNHDA and CDR2 SQIVND (reference sequence). CDR3 bases: TGTGCCAGTACCGAGACAGGTTATAATGAAAAACTGTTTTTT. Its protein product is CASTETGYNEKLFF. The whole variable domain, filled in from reference TRBV19 and TRBJ1-4, reads DGGITQSPKYLFRKEGQNVTLSCEQNLNHDAMYWYRQDPGQGLRLIYYSQIVNDFQKGDIAEGYSVSREKKESFPLTVTSAQKNPTAFYLCASTETGYNEKLFFGSGTQLSVL.

The chain couples TRBV20-1 to TRBJ2-1, with TRBD1 identical over 8 bases. The CDR3 sequence is 14 residues long. Per the germline V gene, CDR1 is DFQATT and CDR2 is SNEGSKA (reference sequence). The J segment lost 3 bases and the V segment lost 3 bases, leaving 4 bases of the junction unmatched. This chain's CDR3 is CSASNRGDYNEQFF. The CDR3 DNA is TGCAGTGCTAGTAACAGGGGGGACTACAATGAGCAGTTCTTC.

The gene calls are TRBV7-9 and TRBJ1-2; D might be TRBD1 (5 bases). Germline CDR1 reads SEHNR; CDR2 reads FQNEAQ (reference sequence). CDR3 size: 17 residues. The ends were cut back, 5 bases at V and 3 bases at J, with 22 bases in the middle. CDR3: CASSLLGLGDRDYGYTF. The CDR3 DNA follows: TGTGCCAGCAGCCTACTAGGGTTGGGGGATCGGGACTATGGCTACACCTTC.

The chain links TRBV18 to TRBJ2-2; 7 bases are a match to TRBD1. V shed 4 bases and J 5 bases; nucleotides not matched to a gene: 4. The CDR3 has 14 amino acids. Germline V gene lookup returns CDR1 KGHSH and CDR2 LQKENI. The CDR3 region has the DNA TGTGCCAGCTCACTACAGGGGTGGACCGGGGAGCTGTTTTTT. Translated: CASSLQGWTGELFF.

The chain is built from TRBV28 and TRBJ1-2, with 7 bases that match TRBD1. Germline V gene sequence: CDR1 MDHEN, CDR2 SYDVKM. V shed 2 bases, J shed 4 bases, and the junction held 7 bases outside the gene matches. This CDR3 is built from 15 residues. The CDR3 sequence is CASSLMAGGLYGYTF. The CDR3 coding sequence is TGTGCCAGCAGTTTAATGGCAGGGGGACTCTATGGCTACACCTTC.

The gene calls are TRBV5-1 and TRBJ1-3; D remains ambiguous. The CDR3 totals 13 residues. The V gene's germline CDR1 is SGHRS and CDR2 YFSETQ. Trimming pared 2 bases from V and 3 bases from J, leaving 6 bases between. The CDR3 nucleotides are TGCGCCAGCAGCTTAAAAGGTGGAAACACCATATATTTT. Amino acid sequence: CASSLKGGNTIYF.

This chain connects TRBV7-2 to TRBJ2-3; the match to TRBD2 covers 8 bases. CDR3 size: 16 residues. V was pared by 5 bases and J by 1 base, with 8 bases of the junction left unmatched. Germline assignment: CDR1 SGHTA and CDR2 FQGNSA. In DNA form, the CDR3 reads TGTGCCAGCAGCCCCCCCACTAGCGGCGGCACAGATACGCAGTATTTT. Encoded protein: CASSPPTSGGTDTQYF.

The V gene is TRBV30, the J gene TRBJ2-7; a possible D gene is TRBD2 (6 bases). There are 10 residues in the CDR3. Germline CDR1 reads GTSNPN; CDR2 reads SVGIG (reference sequence). V lost 7 bases, J lost 3 bases, and 7 bases lay in between. Here the CDR3 reads CALGLYEQYF. CDR3 sequence (DNA): TGTGCCTTGGGACTCTACGAGCAGTACTTC.

The chain couples TRBV7-2 to TRBJ1-1; D unclear. This CDR3 comprises 13 residues. Per the germline V gene, CDR1 is SGHTA and CDR2 is FQGNSA. Trimming took 1 base from V and 11 from J, leaving 14 bases between them. CDR3 in DNA: TGTGCCAGCAGCTTAGAGGAGGTTTCGACGGCTTTCTTT. Protein product: CASSLEEVSTAFF.

This chain joins TRBV15 and TRBJ2-1; 7 nucleotides match TRBD2. The CDR3 is 17 amino acids. The V gene end was trimmed by 3 bases and the J gene end by 5 bases; junction bases not matched to a gene: 13. Per the germline V gene, CDR1 is LNHNV and CDR2 is YYDKDF (reference sequence). The CDR3 nucleotides are TGTGCCACCAGCAGCGGTCGGGCTAGCGGTAGGGACAATGAGCAGTTCTTC. The encoded protein is CATSSGRASGRDNEQFF.

The chain joins TRBV19 to TRBJ1-3, with a possible D match to TRBD1 (5 bases). Trimming took off 3 bases at V and 1 base at J, with 13 bases between the two ends. Germline CDR1 LNHDA, CDR2 SQIVND (reference sequence). The CDR3 runs 16 residues. This CDR3 is CASSMPLWGSGNTIYF. CDR3 nucleotide sequence: TGTGCCAGTAGTATGCCCCTTTGGGGGTCTGGAAACACCATATATTTT.

J is TRBJ1-1 and V is TRBV5-1; 7 bases line up with TRBD1. Per the germline V gene, CDR1 is SGHRS and CDR2 is YFSETQ. CDR3 length: 15 residues. V lost 6 bases to trimming and J lost 3 bases; unmatched junction nucleotides: 11. This chain's CDR3 is CASTPHRDSDTEAFF. CDR3 DNA sequence: TGCGCCAGCACCCCTCACCGGGACAGCGACACTGAAGCTTTCTTT.

This clone appeared once. This CDR3 reads CASSPKRGGGYEQYF. CDR3 bases: TGTGCCAGCAGCCCAAAGCGGGGAGGTGGGTACGAGCAGTACTTC. The chain couples TRBV5-6 to TRBJ2-7; 7 nucleotides line up with TRBD2. The trim removed 4 bases at V and 4 bases at J, leaving 11 bases unmatched. The CDR3 runs to 15 residues. Germline lookup yields CDR1 SGHDT and CDR2 YYEEEE.

The chain uses TRBV12-3 or TRBV12-4 and TRBJ2-1; 9 bases agree with TRBD2. V lost 11 bases, J lost 7 bases, and 9 bases stayed unmatched. This CDR3 is 13 amino acids long. CDR3 loop: CAAYFAGGNEQFF. In nucleotides, the CDR3 is TGTGCCGCTTATTTCGCGGGAGGGAATGAGCAGTTCTTC.

This clone has more than one count but fewer than ten. This chain connects TRBV2 to TRBJ1-6, with 10 nucleotides matching TRBD1. The length of the CDR3 is 15 residues. CDR1 SNHLY and CDR2 FYNNEI come from the germline V gene. Germline trimming cut 6 bases from V and 7 bases from J; bases unmatched to any gene: 6. CDR3 sequence: CASSSPGQGNSPLHF. For the CDR3, the DNA is TGTGCCAGCAGCTCACCGGGACAGGGGAATTCACCCCTCCACTTT. The full variable domain, in which reference TRBV2 and TRBJ1-6 provide the parts outside the CDR3, is EPEVTQTPSHQVTQMGQEVILRCVPISNHLYFYWYRQILGQKVEFLVSFYNNEISEKSEIFDDQFSVERPDGSNFTLKIRSTKLEDSAMYFCASSSPGQGNSPLHFGNGTRLTVT.

This clone came up once. This chain joins TRBV5-1 and TRBJ2-7; D remains unclear. This CDR3 region has 15 residues. V gave up 0 bases and J gave up 0 bases, with 10 bases separating them. Germline assignment: CDR1 SGHRS and CDR2 YFSETQ. The CDR3 nucleotides read TGCGCCAGCAGCTTGGATCTGGAATACTCCTACGAGCAGTACTTC. Translated, it gives CASSLDLEYSYEQYF.

The rearrangement uses TRBV23-1 and TRBJ2-2, with 10 bases matching TRBD2. TRBV23-1 qualifies as an ORF whose function is uncertain. Losses at the gene ends were 4 bases for V and 7 bases for J; bases not matched to a gene: 12. The CDR3 extends over 17 amino acids. CDR3 protein: CASSRLSGRAVGGELFF. Written as DNA, the CDR3 is TGCGCCAGCAGTCGTTTAAGCGGGAGGGCCGTGGGCGGGGAGCTGTTTTTT.

The chain combines TRBV28 with TRBJ2-3; 8 bases match TRBD1. In germline, CDR1 is MDHEN, CDR2 SYDVKM. The CDR3 loop spans 17 amino acids. After removal of 2 bases from V and 2 bases from J, the junction contained 9 bases not matched to a gene. The CDR3 spells CASSLPWTGYSTDTQYF. The CDR3 DNA is TGTGCCAGCAGTTTACCCTGGACAGGGTATTCCACAGATACGCAGTATTTT.

The CDR3 loop reads CASSNLGMHSYEQYF. DNA of the CDR3: TGTGCCAGTAGTAACCTAGGCATGCACTCCTACGAGCAGTACTTC. V usage is TRBV19 and J usage is TRBJ2-7; D unclear. V was trimmed by 4 bases and J by 0 bases, leaving 13 bases between them. The CDR3 spans 15 residues. Germline CDR1 reads LNHDA; CDR2 reads SQIVND (reference sequence). Drawing the rest from reference TRBV19 and TRBJ2-7, the complete variable domain is DGGITQSPKYLFRKEGQNVTLSCEQNLNHDAMYWYRQDPGQGLRLIYYSQIVNDFQKGDIAEGYSVSREKKESFPLTVTSAQKNPTAFYLCASSNLGMHSYEQYFGPGTRLTVT.

The chain couples TRBV24-1 to TRBJ2-1; a weak D match, TRBD1 (6 bases). CDR1 KGHDR and CDR2 SFDVKD come from the germline V gene. The CDR3 loop spans 16 amino acids. Trimming cost V 3 bases and J 1 base, with 12 bases left between them. The CDR3 DNA follows: TGTGCCACCAGTGATGGGGGCGGAAGGTCCTACAATGAGCAGTTCTTC. Translated, it gives CATSDGGGRSYNEQFF.

The chain employs TRBV12-2 and TRBJ2-5; TRBD2, the D gene given by the table, was not confirmed from the DNA. TRBV12-2 is classified as a pseudogene. This CDR3 has 17 amino acids. The CDR3 protein is CASRYTTSGGEQETQYF. CDR3 coding DNA: TGTGCAAGTCGCTACACAACTAGCGGGGGTGAGCAAGAGACCCAGTACTTC.

The rearrangement joins TRBV19 to TRBJ2-7; 7 bases align to TRBD1. CDR1 LNHDA and CDR2 SQIVND come from the germline V gene (reference sequence). Trimming at V came to 3 bases and at J to 3 bases, leaving 5 bases not matched to a gene. The CDR3 is 14 residues long. The CDR3 loop reads CASSMGQSGYEQYF. In DNA, the CDR3 is TGTGCCAGTAGTATGGGACAGTCCGGCTACGAGCAGTACTTC.

This clone has only one observation. The chain employs TRBV5-1 and TRBJ1-6, with D hard to call. Per germline, CDR1 SGHRS and CDR2 YFSETQ. Trimming removed 0 bases at V and 6 bases at J, with 10 bases between. The CDR3 is 15 amino acids. Here the CDR3 reads CASSLVAGRNSPLHF. The CDR3 DNA reads as TGCGCCAGCAGCTTGGTCGCAGGACGTAATTCACCCCTCCACTTT.